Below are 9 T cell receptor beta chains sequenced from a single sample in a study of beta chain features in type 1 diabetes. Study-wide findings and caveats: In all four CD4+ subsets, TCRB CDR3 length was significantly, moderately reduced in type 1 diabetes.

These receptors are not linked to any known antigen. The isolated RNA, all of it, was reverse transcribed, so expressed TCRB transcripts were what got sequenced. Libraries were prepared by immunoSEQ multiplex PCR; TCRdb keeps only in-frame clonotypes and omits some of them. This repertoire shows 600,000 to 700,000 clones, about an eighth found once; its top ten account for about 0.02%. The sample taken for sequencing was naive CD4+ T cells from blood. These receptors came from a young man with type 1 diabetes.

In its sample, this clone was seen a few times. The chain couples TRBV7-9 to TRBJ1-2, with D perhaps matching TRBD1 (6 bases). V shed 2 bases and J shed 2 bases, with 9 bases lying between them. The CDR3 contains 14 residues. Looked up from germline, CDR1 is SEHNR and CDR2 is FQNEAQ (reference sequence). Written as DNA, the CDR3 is TGTGCCAGCAGCTTAAACCAGGGGAACTATGGCTACACCTTC. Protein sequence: CASSLNQGNYGYTF.

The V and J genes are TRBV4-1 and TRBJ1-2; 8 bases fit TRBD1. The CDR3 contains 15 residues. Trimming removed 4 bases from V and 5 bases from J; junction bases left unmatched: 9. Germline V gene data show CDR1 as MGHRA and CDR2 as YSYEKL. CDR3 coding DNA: TGCGCCAGCAGCCCGATAGGACAGGGAGGATATGGCTACACCTTC. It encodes CASSPIGQGGYGYTF.

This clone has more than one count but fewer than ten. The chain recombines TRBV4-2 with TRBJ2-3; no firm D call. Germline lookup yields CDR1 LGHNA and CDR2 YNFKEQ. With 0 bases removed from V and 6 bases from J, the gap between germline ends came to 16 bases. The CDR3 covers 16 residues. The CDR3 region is CASSQDLAVPSDTQYF. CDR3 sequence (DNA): TGTGCCAGCAGCCAAGATTTAGCAGTCCCCTCCGATACGCAGTATTTT.

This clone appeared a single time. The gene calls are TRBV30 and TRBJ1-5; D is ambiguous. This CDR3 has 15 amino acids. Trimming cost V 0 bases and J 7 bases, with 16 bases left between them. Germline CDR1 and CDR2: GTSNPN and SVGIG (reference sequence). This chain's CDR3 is CAWSVRRGLGQPQHF. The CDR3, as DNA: TGTGCCTGGAGTGTACGTCGGGGATTGGGACAGCCCCAGCATTTT. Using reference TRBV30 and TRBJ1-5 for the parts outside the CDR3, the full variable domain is SQTIHQWPATLVQPVGSPLSLECTVEGTSNPNLYWYRQAAGRGLQLLFYSVGIGQISSEVPQNLSASRPQDRQFILSSKKLLLSDSGFYLCAWSVRRGLGQPQHFGDGTRLSIL.

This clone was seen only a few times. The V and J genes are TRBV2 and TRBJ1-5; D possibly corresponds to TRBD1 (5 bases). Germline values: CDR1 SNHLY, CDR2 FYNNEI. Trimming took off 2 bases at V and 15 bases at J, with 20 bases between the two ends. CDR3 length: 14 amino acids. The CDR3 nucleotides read TGTGCCAGCAGTGAATGGGGCCTCCGAACGTATCGGCATTTT. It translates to CASSEWGLRTYRHF.

The CDR3 DNA reads TGTGCCAGCAGCTTTCCAGCCCTCGCGGACCAGTACTTC. Translated, it gives CASSFPALADQYF. This chain joins TRBV7-9 and TRBJ2-5; D remains unclear. The germline CDR1 and CDR2 sequences are SEHNR and FQNEAQ (reference sequence). V was trimmed by 3 bases and J by 10 bases, leaving 15 bases between them. This CDR3 region has 13 residues.

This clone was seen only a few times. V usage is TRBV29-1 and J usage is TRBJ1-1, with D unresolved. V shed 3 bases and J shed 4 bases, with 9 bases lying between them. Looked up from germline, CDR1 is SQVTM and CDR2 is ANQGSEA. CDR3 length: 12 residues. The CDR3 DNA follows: TGCAGCGTTGATCATGCCGGCACTGAAGCTTTCTTT. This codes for CSVDHAGTEAFF.

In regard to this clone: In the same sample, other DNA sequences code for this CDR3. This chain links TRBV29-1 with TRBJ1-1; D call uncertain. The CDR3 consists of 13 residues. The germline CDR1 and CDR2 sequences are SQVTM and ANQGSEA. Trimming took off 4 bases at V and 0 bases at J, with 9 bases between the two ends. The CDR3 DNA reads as TGCAGCGTTGCTGGACGCATGAACACTGAAGCTTTCTTT. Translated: CSVAGRMNTEAFF.

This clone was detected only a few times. The CDR3: CASSLAWPNTEAFF. Written as DNA, the CDR3 is TGCGCCAGCAGCTTGGCCTGGCCCAACACTGAAGCTTTCTTT. V is TRBV5-1 and J is TRBJ1-1; D is unclear. There are 14 residues in the CDR3. Germline CDR1 SGHRS, CDR2 YFSETQ. Trimming left V 0 bases short and J 2 bases short, with 8 bases between.